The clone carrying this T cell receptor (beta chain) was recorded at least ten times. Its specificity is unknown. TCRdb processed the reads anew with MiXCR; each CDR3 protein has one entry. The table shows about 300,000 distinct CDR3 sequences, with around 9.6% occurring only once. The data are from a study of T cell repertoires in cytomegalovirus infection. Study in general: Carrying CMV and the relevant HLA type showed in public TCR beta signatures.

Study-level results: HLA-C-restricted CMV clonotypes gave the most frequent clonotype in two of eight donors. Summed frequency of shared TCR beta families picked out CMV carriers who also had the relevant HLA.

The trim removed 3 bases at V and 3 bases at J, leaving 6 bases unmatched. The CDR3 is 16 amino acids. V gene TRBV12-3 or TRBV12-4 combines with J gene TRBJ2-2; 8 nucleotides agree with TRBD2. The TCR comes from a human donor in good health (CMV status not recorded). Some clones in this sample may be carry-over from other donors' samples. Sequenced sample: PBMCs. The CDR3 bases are TGTGCCAGCAGTTTTCCGGGGGGGCCCGACACCGGGGAGCTGTTTTTT. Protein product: CASSFPGGPDTGELFF.